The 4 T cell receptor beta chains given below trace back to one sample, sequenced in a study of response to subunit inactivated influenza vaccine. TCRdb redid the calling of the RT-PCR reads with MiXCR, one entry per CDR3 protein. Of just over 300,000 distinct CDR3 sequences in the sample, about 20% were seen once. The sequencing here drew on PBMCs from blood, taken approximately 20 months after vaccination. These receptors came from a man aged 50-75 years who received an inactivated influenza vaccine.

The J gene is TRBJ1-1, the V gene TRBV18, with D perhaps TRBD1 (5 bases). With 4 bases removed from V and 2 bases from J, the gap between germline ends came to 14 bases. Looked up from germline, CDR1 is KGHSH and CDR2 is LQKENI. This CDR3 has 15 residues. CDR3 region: CASSLTTQVNTEAFF. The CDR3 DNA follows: TGTGCCAGCTCACTCACCACACAGGTAAACACTGAAGCTTTCTTT.

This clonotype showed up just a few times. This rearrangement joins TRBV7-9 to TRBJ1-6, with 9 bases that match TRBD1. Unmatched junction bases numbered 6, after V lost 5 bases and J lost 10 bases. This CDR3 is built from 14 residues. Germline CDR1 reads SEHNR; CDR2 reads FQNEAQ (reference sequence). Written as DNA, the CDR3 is TGTGCCAGCAGCCTGGACAGGGGTGTATCACCCCTCCACTTT. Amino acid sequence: CASSLDRGVSPLHF.

CDR3 coding DNA: TGCAGTGCTAGAGATACGGGAGGTTCTCGAGAGCAGTACTTC. It yields the protein CSARDTGGSREQYF. The chain carries TRBV20-1 and TRBJ2-7, with 7 bases identical to TRBD2. The CDR3 consists of 14 residues. J lost 7 bases, V lost 0 bases, and 9 bases had no gene match. Germline CDR1 reads DFQATT; CDR2 reads SNEGSKA (reference sequence).

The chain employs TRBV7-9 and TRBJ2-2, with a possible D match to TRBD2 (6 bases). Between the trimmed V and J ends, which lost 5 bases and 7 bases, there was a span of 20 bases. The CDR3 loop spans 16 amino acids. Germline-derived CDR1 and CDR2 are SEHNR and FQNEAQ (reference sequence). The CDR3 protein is CASSPAGRLASGELFF. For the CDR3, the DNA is TGTGCCAGCAGCCCCGCGGGCCGGCTAGCGAGCGGGGAGCTGTTTTTT.